This TCR beta chain was sequenced for a study of cytomegalovirus exposure and HLA in healthy donors. Amplification used 60 Vbeta primers and 13 Jbeta primers. Profiled with immunoSEQ multiplex PCR; TCRdb holds only in-frame clones, not every one. The table lists more than 95,000 clones, around two thirds of them singletons. The CDR3 contains 15 residues. V lost 4 bases, J lost 5 bases, and 19 bases lay in between. CDR1 SGDLS and CDR2 YYNGEE come from the germline V gene. The source is a woman aged 40 to 50 in good health and CMV-seropositive. The sample comprised PBMCs. The gene calls are TRBV9 and TRBJ2-7, with a possible D match to TRBD1 (6 bases). CDR3 region: CASSSLEGVGNEQYF. CDR3 DNA: TGTGCCAGCAGCTCCCTTGAGGGGGTAGGAAACGAGCAGTACTTC.